The sequence of this TCR beta chain was determined in a study of graft-versus-host responses after intestinal transplantation. Study-level information: Once they had received anti-thymocyte globulin induction, all recipients took tacrolimus and steroids for around 3 years.

The data were produced by immunoSEQ multiplex PCR, yet TCRdb's version contains in-frame clones alone and is incomplete. This table has 85,000 to 90,000 clones, under 95% appearing once. Overall study results and limits: Early HvG declines after transplant were associated with peak circulating GvH clone levels. Recipient marrow harbored GvH clones, some of which surfaced first in ileum or blood. In patients with graft-donor T cell macrochimerism, allograft graft-versus-host to host-versus-graft clonal ratios were high.

The CDR3 sequence is 20 residues long. Trimming at V came to 1 base and at J to 2 bases, leaving 15 bases not matched to a gene. Germline-derived CDR1 and CDR2 are LGHNT and FRNRAP. With regard to this clone: Its antigen is unidentified.

This clonotype was sampled from a human donor who was the organ donor for an intestinal transplant. The rearrangement links TRBV12-5 to TRBJ1-5, with 9 bases matching TRBD1. The sample consisted of unstimulated CD4+ T cells sorted from spleen or lymph node cells, taken before transplant. The CDR3 sequence is CASGLGGQGWGIFGNQPQHF. Here the CDR3 DNA reads TGTGCTAGTGGTTTGGGCGGACAGGGGTGGGGAATATTCGGCAATCAGCCCCAGCATTTT.